This TCR beta chain is drawn from a study of T cells in tuberculosis. Study observations and caveats: GEM motif frequencies gave 70% accuracy; the GMM repertoire gave roughly 90%. Smaller alpha distances in active tuberculosis partly reflected shorter CDR3-alpha lengths.

Germline V CDR1 and CDR2: MNHEY, SMNVEV (reference sequence). Between the trimmed V and J ends, which lost 6 bases and 6 bases, there was a span of 25 bases. The CDR3 loop spans 17 amino acids. For this clone: What it recognizes is unknown.

Sequencing was performed with immunoSEQ multiplex PCR; in TCRdb, only in-frame clones are kept and a portion is missing. The top ten clones hold less than 2% of a sample with about 45,000 clones, approximately 94% of them seen once. The TCR was taken from a donor aged 10 to 29 with latent tuberculosis or without tuberculosis infection. Some clones in this sample may be carry-over from other donors' samples. Sequenced material: PBMCs. The chain combines TRBV27 with TRBJ2-3; no firm D call. The CDR3 sequence: CASSLRGSASFSDTQYF. DNA of the CDR3: TGTGCCAGCAGCCTCCGTGGGTCGGCATCATTTAGCGATACGCAGTATTTT.